This T cell receptor (beta chain) was captured by sequencing in a study of cytomegalovirus exposure and HLA in healthy donors. V lost 5 bases, J lost 3 bases, and 5 bases stayed unmatched. This CDR3 has 14 residues. Germline V CDR1 and CDR2: SGHTA, FQGNSA. The method was immunoSEQ multiplex PCR; TCRdb's version includes in-frame clones alone and lacks a portion of them. The data hold around 150,000 clones, with 80% to 90% observed a single time. The receptor was isolated from a woman between 18 and 30 years old in good health and CMV-seronegative. Material: PBMCs. V usage is TRBV7-2 and J usage is TRBJ2-7; TRBD1 matches 9 bases. The CDR3 coding sequence is TGTGCCAGCAGCAACCGGGACAGGGACTACGAGCAGTACTTC. Translated: CASSNRDRDYEQYF.